Below, one T cell receptor (beta chain) is given with its context. No antigen is known for it. This specimen belongs to a study of T cell responses to AZD1222 COVID-19 vaccine. General study findings and limits: Baseline serology detected seropositivity in only 6 or 7 AZD1222 recipients. Sampling that yielded the repertoires occurred only after the peak T cell response. Most donors were white British, females outnumbered males, and clonal diversity was possibly underestimated. Recipients of two AZD1222 doses showed rising Spike-specific TCR breadth and depth.

This table comes from immunoSEQ multiplex PCR, and its TCRdb copy is limited to in-frame clones, with some not included. The sample consists of around 110,000 clones, approximately 83% of them appearing once. Deletions cut 4 bases from V and 3 bases from J, with 17 bases between. Germline CDR1 LNHDA, CDR2 SQIVND (reference sequence). CDR3 length equals 16 residues. The specimen was peripheral blood, collected on day 0 of MenACWY control vaccination. This receptor was identified in an adult in good health. This chain joins TRBV19 and TRBJ2-3, with D tentatively TRBD2 (6 bases). This chain's CDR3 is CASSTGLFRGTDTQYF. In nucleotides, the CDR3 is TGTGCCAGTAGTACCGGACTCTTTCGGGGGACAGATACGCAGTATTTT.